This is a list of T cell receptor beta chains from one sample in a study of spatial heterogeneity in lung cancer. TCRdb re-called the 5' RACE reads with MiXCR, one entry per CDR3 protein. This sample has about 22,000 distinct CDR3 sequences; around 9.2% occur once, and the top ten carry just under 8%. The sample consisted of lung tumor tissue, taken at surgery. The receptors originated from a male donor with early-stage non-small cell lung cancer. The CDR3 runs from the conserved cysteine through the conserved F or W. D genes are given only for firm matches. Clone size is not always given. Where it is, it says once, few, many or a class for expanded clones.

CDR3aa: CASSPPRSGRKNEQFF
CDR3nt: TGTGCCAGCAGCCCCCCCAGAAGCGGGAGGAAGAATGAGCAGTTCTTC
abundance: -
j_gene: TRBJ2-1
d_gene: TRBD2
v_gene: TRBV9

CDR3aa: CASSSLASAYNEQFF
CDR3nt: TGTGCCAGCAGCTCACTAGCGTCGGCCTACAATGAGCAGTTCTTC
abundance: few
j_gene: TRBJ2-1
d_gene: TRBD2
v_gene: TRBV7-3

CDR3aa: CASSFRPGTANHNEQFF
CDR3nt: TGTGCCAGCAGCTTCCGTCCCGGGACAGCGAACCACAATGAGCAGTTCTTC
abundance: many
j_gene: TRBJ2-1
d_gene: TRBD1
v_gene: TRBV9

CDR3aa: CASRERNEQFF
CDR3nt: TGTGCCAGCAGGGAGAGGAATGAGCAGTTCTTC
abundance: -
j_gene: TRBJ2-1
d_gene: -
v_gene: TRBV6-2/TRBV6-3

CDR3aa: CASSPGGADDNEQFF
CDR3nt: TGCGCCAGCAGCCCCGGTGGGGCAGATGACAATGAGCAGTTCTTC
abundance: few
j_gene: TRBJ2-1
d_gene: -
v_gene: TRBV4-1

CDR3aa: CASSITGRYNEQFF
CDR3nt: TGTGCCAGTAGTATAACCGGGCGCTACAATGAGCAGTTCTTC
abundance: many
j_gene: TRBJ2-1
d_gene: -
v_gene: TRBV19

CDR3aa: CASSLSGRVGETQYF
CDR3nt: TGTGCCAGCAGCTTGAGCGGGAGAGTAGGAGAGACCCAGTACTTC
abundance: many
j_gene: TRBJ2-5
d_gene: TRBD2
v_gene: TRBV5-6

CDR3aa: CASFTTGAKTQYF
CDR3nt: TGTGCCAGTTTCACGACAGGAGCGAAGACCCAGTACTTC
abundance: few
j_gene: TRBJ2-5
d_gene: -
v_gene: TRBV18

CDR3aa: CASSFGGRGIVYEQYF
CDR3nt: TGTGCCAGCAGCTTTGGAGGGCGCGGGATCGTGTACGAGCAGTACTTC
abundance: many
j_gene: TRBJ2-7
d_gene: -
v_gene: TRBV3-1

CDR3aa: CASRYLGDRDNTEAFF
CDR3nt: TGTGCCAGCAGATATTTAGGGGACAGGGATAACACTGAAGCTTTCTTT
abundance: many
j_gene: TRBJ1-1
d_gene: TRBD1
v_gene: TRBV27

CDR3aa: CASSFPLDRTSGRGFYEQYF
CDR3nt: TGTGCCAGCAGTTTCCCTCTAGATCGGACTAGCGGGAGGGGATTCTACGAGCAGTACTTC
abundance: few
j_gene: TRBJ2-7
d_gene: TRBD2
v_gene: TRBV6-2/TRBV6-3

CDR3aa: CASSVTGDKEQYF
CDR3nt: TGTGCCAGCAGCGTGACAGGGGACAAAGAGCAGTACTTC
abundance: few
j_gene: TRBJ2-7
d_gene: TRBD1
v_gene: TRBV2

CDR3aa: CSDEGQGIYDGYTF
CDR3nt: TGCAGCGACGAGGGACAGGGGATCTACGATGGCTACACCTTC
abundance: many
j_gene: TRBJ1-2
d_gene: TRBD1
v_gene: TRBV29-1

CDR3aa: CASNPSTSYNEQFF
CDR3nt: TGTGCCAGCAACCCCTCCACGTCCTACAATGAGCAGTTCTTC
abundance: many
j_gene: TRBJ2-1
d_gene: -
v_gene: TRBV2

CDR3aa: CASSTLQGAGTEAFF
CDR3nt: TGTGCCAGCAGCACCTTACAGGGGGCGGGCACTGAAGCTTTCTTT
abundance: many
j_gene: TRBJ1-1
d_gene: TRBD1
v_gene: TRBV2

CDR3aa: CASSPWTGRNEKLFF
CDR3nt: TGTGCCAGCAGTCCATGGACAGGGAGAAATGAAAAACTGTTTTTT
abundance: few
j_gene: TRBJ1-4
d_gene: TRBD1
v_gene: TRBV12-3/TRBV12-4

CDR3aa: CASSWVQKGADTQYF
CDR3nt: TGTGCCAGCAGTTGGGTTCAAAAGGGCGCAGATACGCAGTATTTT
abundance: many
j_gene: TRBJ2-3
d_gene: -
v_gene: TRBV27

CDR3aa: CASSLDLQRKETQYF
CDR3nt: TGTGCCAGCAGCTTAGATCTTCAACGAAAAGAGACCCAGTACTTC
abundance: many
j_gene: TRBJ2-5
d_gene: -
v_gene: TRBV11-2

CDR3aa: CASSQGGGLGEQFF
CDR3nt: TGTGCCAGCAGCCAGGGGGGGGGTCTCGGTGAGCAGTTCTTC
abundance: few
j_gene: TRBJ2-1
d_gene: TRBD2
v_gene: TRBV4-2

CDR3aa: CASSQDVGRIVNEQFF
CDR3nt: TGCGCCAGCAGCCAAGATGTAGGGCGGATAGTGAATGAGCAGTTCTTC
abundance: once
j_gene: TRBJ2-1
d_gene: -
v_gene: TRBV4-3

CDR3aa: CASSLSLAGEGELFF
CDR3nt: TGCGCCAGCAGCTTGTCGCTAGCGGGAGAAGGGGAGCTGTTTTTT
abundance: -
j_gene: TRBJ2-2
d_gene: TRBD2
v_gene: TRBV5-1

CDR3aa: CSAAGMNTEAFF
CDR3nt: TGCAGTGCTGCTGGAATGAACACTGAAGCTTTCTTT
abundance: many
j_gene: TRBJ1-1
d_gene: -
v_gene: TRBV20-1

CDR3aa: CASSPPGGEAFF
CDR3nt: TGTGCCAGCAGCCCCCCCGGGGGTGAAGCTTTCTTT
abundance: many
j_gene: TRBJ1-1
d_gene: -
v_gene: TRBV28

CDR3aa: CASSLASGSPGELFF
CDR3nt: TGTGCCAGCAGCCTGGCTAGCGGGAGTCCCGGGGAGCTGTTTTTT
abundance: -
j_gene: TRBJ2-2
d_gene: TRBD2
v_gene: TRBV11-2

CDR3aa: CSVGSPTEAFF
CDR3nt: TGCAGCGTTGGTTCGCCCACTGAAGCTTTCTTT
abundance: many
j_gene: TRBJ1-1
d_gene: -
v_gene: TRBV29-1

CDR3aa: CASSFPTGSSYNSPLHF
CDR3nt: TGTGCCAGCAGCTTTCCGACAGGGAGCTCCTATAATTCACCCCTCCACTTT
abundance: many
j_gene: TRBJ1-6
d_gene: TRBD1
v_gene: TRBV7-2

CDR3aa: CASSRGQGAVTQYF
CDR3nt: TGTGCCAGCAGCAGGGGACAGGGTGCAGTTACGCAGTATTTT
abundance: many
j_gene: TRBJ2-3
d_gene: TRBD1
v_gene: TRBV11-3

CDR3aa: CASSWIGLYEQYF
CDR3nt: TGTGCCAGCAGTTGGATCGGCCTCTACGAGCAGTACTTC
abundance: many
j_gene: TRBJ2-7
d_gene: -
v_gene: TRBV6-2/TRBV6-3

CDR3aa: CASSPGLAGRETQYF
CDR3nt: TGTGCCAGTAGTCCCGGACTAGCGGGACGGGAGACCCAGTACTTC
abundance: -
j_gene: TRBJ2-5
d_gene: TRBD2
v_gene: TRBV19

CDR3aa: CASSLSGETQYF
CDR3nt: TGTGCCAGCAGTTTATCGGGAGAGACCCAGTACTTC
abundance: medium-sized
j_gene: TRBJ2-5
d_gene: -
v_gene: TRBV27

CDR3aa: CASSRPGQYNEQFF
CDR3nt: TGTGCCAGCAGCCGACCGGGACAGTACAATGAGCAGTTCTTC
abundance: many
j_gene: TRBJ2-1
d_gene: TRBD1
v_gene: TRBV6-6

CDR3aa: CASSYTSTGSPLHF
CDR3nt: TGTGCCAGCAGTTACACTTCTACCGGGTCACCCCTCCACTTT
abundance: -
j_gene: TRBJ1-6
d_gene: -
v_gene: TRBV6-5

CDR3aa: CATSGPTGSGPQHF
CDR3nt: TGTGCCACCAGTGGCCCGACAGGGTCAGGGCCCCAGCATTTT
abundance: many
j_gene: TRBJ1-5
d_gene: TRBD1
v_gene: TRBV24-1

CDR3aa: CASSSRPGSNQPQHF
CDR3nt: TGTGCCAGCAGCTCGCGTCCGGGGTCCAATCAGCCCCAGCATTTT
abundance: many
j_gene: TRBJ1-5
d_gene: -
v_gene: TRBV7-2

CDR3aa: CASSPTTFYEQYF
CDR3nt: TGCGCCAGCAGCCCCACGACCTTCTACGAGCAGTACTTC
abundance: many
j_gene: TRBJ2-7
d_gene: -
v_gene: TRBV5-1

CDR3aa: CASSLQQGASYEQYF
CDR3nt: TGTGCCAGCAGCTTACAACAGGGGGCTTCCTACGAGCAGTACTTC
abundance: few
j_gene: TRBJ2-7
d_gene: TRBD1
v_gene: TRBV11-1

CDR3aa: CASSFLLAASTDTQYF
CDR3nt: TGTGCCAGCAGCTTTCTCTTAGCGGCTAGCACAGATACGCAGTATTTT
abundance: few
j_gene: TRBJ2-3
d_gene: -
v_gene: TRBV5-5

CDR3aa: CASSSTGELYNEQFF
CDR3nt: TGTGCCAGCAGTTCGACAGGGGAATTATACAATGAGCAGTTCTTC
abundance: many
j_gene: TRBJ2-1
d_gene: TRBD1
v_gene: TRBV28

CDR3aa: CASSLRRPREGVQDTQYF
CDR3nt: TGTGCCAGCAGCCTACGGAGGCCTAGGGAGGGGGTCCAGGATACGCAGTATTTT
abundance: medium-sized
j_gene: TRBJ2-3
d_gene: -
v_gene: TRBV7-8

CDR3aa: CASSRISGRASEQYF
CDR3nt: TGTGCCAGCAGCCGAATTAGCGGGAGGGCTTCCGAGCAGTACTTC
abundance: many
j_gene: TRBJ2-7
d_gene: TRBD2
v_gene: TRBV7-2

CDR3aa: CASSYNEGQGKTDTQYF
CDR3nt: TGTGCCAGCAGTTACAACGAGGGACAGGGGAAAACAGATACGCAGTATTTT
abundance: many
j_gene: TRBJ2-3
d_gene: TRBD1
v_gene: TRBV6-6

CDR3aa: CASRAGLYGYTF
CDR3nt: TGTGCCAGCAGGGCCGGTCTATATGGCTACACCTTC
abundance: -
j_gene: TRBJ1-2
d_gene: -
v_gene: TRBV6-2/TRBV6-3

CDR3aa: CASSLTGAKSGANVLTF
CDR3nt: TGTGCCAGCAGCCTGACAGGGGCGAAATCTGGGGCCAACGTCCTGACTTTC
abundance: -
j_gene: TRBJ2-6
d_gene: TRBD1
v_gene: TRBV6-2/TRBV6-3

CDR3aa: CASSLEPVGNYGYTF
CDR3nt: TGTGCCAGCAGCTTGGAGCCCGTCGGGAACTATGGCTACACCTTC
abundance: -
j_gene: TRBJ1-2
d_gene: -
v_gene: TRBV5-7

CDR3aa: CSARGLAGVDNEQFF
CDR3nt: TGCAGTGCTAGAGGGCTAGCGGGAGTGGACAATGAGCAGTTCTTC
abundance: many
j_gene: TRBJ2-1
d_gene: TRBD2
v_gene: TRBV20-1

CDR3aa: CASSLVRAGSEKLFF
CDR3nt: TGTGCCAGCAGTTTAGTGCGGGCAGGGAGCGAAAAACTGTTTTTT
abundance: many
j_gene: TRBJ1-4
d_gene: -
v_gene: TRBV28

CDR3aa: CASKVQGAQNTEAFF
CDR3nt: TGTGCCAGCAAAGTACAGGGGGCGCAGAACACTGAAGCTTTCTTT
abundance: medium-sized
j_gene: TRBJ1-1
d_gene: TRBD1
v_gene: TRBV5-4

CDR3aa: CASSGTAPLHQPQHF
CDR3nt: TGTGCCAGCAGCGGGACAGCACCTCTCCATCAGCCCCAGCATTTT
abundance: many
j_gene: TRBJ1-5
d_gene: TRBD1
v_gene: TRBV28

CDR3aa: CASSRHWAGTHGAGELFF
CDR3nt: TGTGCCAGCAGTCGACATTGGGCCGGGACACATGGAGCCGGGGAGCTGTTTTTT
abundance: many
j_gene: TRBJ2-2
d_gene: -
v_gene: TRBV28

CDR3aa: CASSLHSLYEQYF
CDR3nt: TGCGCCAGCAGCTTGCACAGTCTCTACGAGCAGTACTTC
abundance: many
j_gene: TRBJ2-7
d_gene: -
v_gene: TRBV5-1

CDR3aa: CASTSQWGELFF
CDR3nt: TGTGCCAGCACTTCCCAATGGGGGGAGCTGTTTTTT
abundance: medium-sized
j_gene: TRBJ2-2
d_gene: -
v_gene: TRBV28

CDR3aa: CASSPSGPTNTGELFF
CDR3nt: TGTGCCAGCAGCCCCAGCGGGCCTACGAACACCGGGGAGCTGTTTTTT
abundance: many
j_gene: TRBJ2-2
d_gene: -
v_gene: TRBV7-2

CDR3aa: CASSFRDWNTGELFF
CDR3nt: TGCGCCAGCAGCTTCCGGGACTGGAACACCGGGGAGCTGTTTTTT
abundance: many
j_gene: TRBJ2-2
d_gene: -
v_gene: TRBV5-1

CDR3aa: CASTLGIAGMSGELFF
CDR3nt: TGTGCCAGCACCCTCGGAATAGCGGGAATGTCCGGGGAGCTGTTTTTT
abundance: few
j_gene: TRBJ2-2
d_gene: TRBD2
v_gene: TRBV7-9